What follows are 14 T cell receptor beta chains derived from one specimen sequenced in a study of identifying expanded T cells in peripheral blood. Here immunoSEQ multiplex PCR was the method, and the copy in TCRdb shows in-frame clones only, minus some. Of about 100,000 clones detected, 80% to 90% appear once; the ten largest clones hold 5% to 6.5%. Sequences were obtained from blood. All receptors derive from a person aged 18 to 70 in good health.

V usage is TRBV5-1 and J usage is TRBJ2-2; D is undetermined. CDR3 size: 14 residues. Germline V gene data show CDR1 as SGHRS and CDR2 as YFSETQ. V was cut by 0 bases and J by 3 bases, with 6 bases left in between. CDR3: CASSLASHTGELFF. The CDR3, as DNA: TGCGCCAGCAGCTTGGCGAGCCACACCGGGGAGCTGTTTTTT.

The sample holds one count of this clone. CDR3 DNA sequence: TGTGCCTGGGGCCAGCCTCCCTTTCTCGATGGCTACACCTTC. This gives the protein CAWGQPPFLDGYTF. The J gene is TRBJ1-2, the V gene TRBV30; no clear D. V was shortened by 5 bases and J by 6 bases, with 19 bases between the two germline ends. CDR3 length: 14 amino acids. CDR1 is GTSNPN and CDR2 is SVGIG in the germline V gene (reference sequence).

The J gene is TRBJ2-4, the V gene TRBV5-6; no clear D. Trimming removed 2 bases from V and 0 bases from J, with 6 bases in between. The CDR3 runs 14 residues. The germline gives CDR1 SGHDT, CDR2 YYEEEE. CDR3 in DNA: TGTGCCAGCAGCTTTCAGGTAGCCAAAAACATTCAGTACTTC. It encodes CASSFQVAKNIQYF.

This rearrangement joins TRBV19 to TRBJ2-1, with 9 nucleotides matching TRBD2. With V trimmed by 7 bases and J by 10 bases, 17 bases remained unmatched. Per the germline V gene, CDR1 is LNHDA and CDR2 is SQIVND (reference sequence). This CDR3 region has 16 residues. CDR3 loop: CASTLTSGWGGSEQFF. CDR3 nucleotide sequence: TGTGCCAGTACCTTAACTAGCGGGTGGGGTGGTAGCGAGCAGTTCTTC. The entire variable domain, with the rest obtained from reference TRBV19 and TRBJ2-1, is as follows: DGGITQSPKYLFRKEGQNVTLSCEQNLNHDAMYWYRQDPGQGLRLIYYSQIVNDFQKGDIAEGYSVSREKKESFPLTVTSAQKNPTAFYLCASTLTSGWGGSEQFFGPGTRLTVL.

The chain couples TRBV9 to TRBJ1-4; TRBD1 aligns across 12 bases. V shed 2 bases and J 2 bases; nucleotides not matched to a gene: 10. Germline CDR1 is SGDLS and CDR2 is YYNGEE. The CDR3 totals 19 residues. CDR3 protein: CASSVRDRGLPHTNEKLFF. The CDR3 DNA sequence: TGTGCCAGCAGCGTCCGGGACAGGGGGCTCCCCCACACTAATGAAAAACTGTTTTTT.

This clone appeared once. J is TRBJ2-1 and V is TRBV19, with 10 bases fitting TRBD2. The CDR3 has 13 amino acids. The V gene end was trimmed by 6 bases and the J gene end by 15 bases; junction bases not matched to a gene: 11. The germline V gene encodes CDR1 LNHDA and CDR2 SQIVND (reference sequence). The CDR3, as DNA: TGTGCCAGTAGAGACTACGCGGGACTAGCGACGTTCTTC. As protein: CASRDYAGLATFF.

A remark on this clone: One end of the junction is discordant with germline, which a read error may explain. The rearrangement uses TRBV7-9 and TRBJ2-5; D is perhaps TRBD1 (6 bases). Germline V lookup: CDR1 SEHNR, CDR2 FQNEAQ (reference sequence). This CDR3 has 14 amino acids. CDR3 amino acids: CASSRGQAQGTQYF. CDR3 DNA sequence: TGTGCCAGCAGCCGGGGACAAGCCCAAGGGACCCAGTACTTC.

The chain links TRBV6-5 to TRBJ1-2, with 10 bases that match TRBD1. Germline V CDR1 and CDR2: MNHEY, SVGAGI. After removal of 6 bases from V and 14 bases from J, the junction contained 12 bases not matched to a gene. The CDR3 is 13 residues long. The chain's CDR3 is CASSLQTGGDSTF. CDR3 bases: TGTGCCAGCAGCCTCCAGACAGGGGGCGATAGTACCTTC.

A single count supports this clone. V is TRBV6-6 and J is TRBJ2-4; TRBD2 matches 11 bases. Trimming cost V 5 bases and J 6 bases; bases outside gene matches: 6. This CDR3 is 15 amino acids long. Germline CDR1 reads MNHNY; CDR2 reads SVGAGI (reference sequence). In nucleotides, the CDR3 is TGTGCCAGCAGTACGATAGCGGGAGGGCCAAACATTCAGTACTTC. Its protein product is CASSTIAGGPNIQYF.

This chain links TRBV6-1 with TRBJ1-5; D gene unclear. Germline V gene data show CDR1 as MNHNS and CDR2 as SASEGT. This CDR3 is 12 amino acids long. Deletions cut 8 bases from V and 2 bases from J, with 7 bases between. Here the CDR3 reads CASSVGNQPQHF. The CDR3 DNA reads as TGTGCCAGCTCGGTAGGCAATCAGCCCCAGCATTTT.

V and J are TRBV6-5 and TRBJ2-3; D is unresolved. The CDR3 extends over 13 amino acids. The V gene lost 7 bases and the J gene lost 2 bases, with 10 bases spanning the gap. Germline V lookup: CDR1 MNHEY, CDR2 SVGAGI. The CDR3 spells CASTRDPTDTQYF. DNA of the CDR3: TGTGCCAGCACTAGGGATCCCACAGATACGCAGTATTTT.

The CDR3 protein is CASSVAQLVRTNEQFF. Written as DNA, the CDR3 is TGTGCCAGCAGCGTAGCTCAACTAGTCAGGACGAATGAGCAGTTCTTC. The chain combines TRBV9 with TRBJ2-1; D might be TRBD2 (5 bases). CDR1 is SGDLS and CDR2 is YYNGEE in the germline V gene. V was clipped by 0 bases and J by 7 bases, with 17 bases between them. The CDR3 contains 16 residues.

The gene calls are TRBV2 and TRBJ2-2; D call uncertain. In germline, CDR1 is SNHLY, CDR2 FYNNEI. The CDR3 has 11 amino acids. The V gene lost 6 bases and the J gene lost 9 bases, with 8 bases spanning the gap. CDR3 region: CASSPTRELFF. DNA of the CDR3: TGTGCCAGCAGCCCAACTAGGGAGCTGTTTTTT. The full variable domain, completed using reference TRBV2 and TRBJ2-2, is EPEVTQTPSHQVTQMGQEVILRCVPISNHLYFYWYRQILGQKVEFLVSFYNNEISEKSEIFDDQFSVERPDGSNFTLKIRSTKLEDSAMYFCASSPTRELFFGEGSRLTVL.

The chain links TRBV2 to TRBJ2-5; 10 bases are a match to TRBD2. The end of the DNA fits TRBJ2-7 better, so the J call may be wrong. Germline V gene lookup returns CDR1 SNHLY and CDR2 FYNNEI. The CDR3 is 16 residues long. Here the CDR3 DNA reads TGTGCCAGCAGTGAAGCCCGACTAGCGGGTGCCTACGAGCAGTACTTC. Translation: CASSEARLAGAYEQYF.